These T cell receptor beta chains were read from a single sample in a study of pediatric ulcerative colitis. Using immunoSEQ multiplex PCR, the repertoire was profiled, and TCRdb retains in-frame clones only, with some absent. The sample includes roughly 64,000 clones, roughly nine tenths of them seen just once. The specimen was blood. These receptors were collected from a boy younger than 18 with severe ulcerative colitis. Both conserved end residues are part of each CDR3. D genes are given only for firm matches. Only part of the rows carry a size: once, few, many, or a class if the clone is expanded.

j_call: TRBJ2-1; v_call: TRBV11-2; clone_size: -; d_call: -; cdr3_aa: CASSLVGGYDEQFF; cdr3_nt: TGTGCCAGCAGCTTAGTTGGGGGGTACGATGAGCAGTTCTTC
j_call: TRBJ2-1; v_call: TRBV15; clone_size: few; d_call: TRBD2; cdr3_aa: CATSRTSGDYNEQFF; cdr3_nt: TGTGCCACCAGCAGGACTAGCGGGGACTACAATGAGCAGTTCTTC
j_call: TRBJ1-2; v_call: TRBV19; clone_size: -; d_call: TRBD1; cdr3_aa: CASSSPGQGASYGYTF; cdr3_nt: TGTGCCAGTAGTTCTCCGGGACAGGGGGCATCCTATGGCTACACCTTC
j_call: TRBJ1-1; v_call: TRBV6-1; clone_size: -; d_call: -; cdr3_aa: CASWESSMNTEAFF; cdr3_nt: TGTGCCAGTTGGGAGAGTTCCATGAACACTGAAGCTTTCTTT
j_call: TRBJ2-7; v_call: TRBV21-1; clone_size: -; d_call: -; cdr3_aa: CASSKALLSGRAVVAEQYF; cdr3_nt: TGTGCCAGCAGCAAAGCGCTTTTAAGCGGGAGGGCCGTAGTGGCCGAGCAGTACTTC
j_call: TRBJ2-3; v_call: TRBV5-1; clone_size: -; d_call: -; cdr3_aa: CASSLGAPGDTQYF; cdr3_nt: TGCGCCAGCAGCTTGGGTGCCCCGGGAGATACGCAGTATTTT
j_call: TRBJ2-3; v_call: TRBV6-5; clone_size: -; d_call: -; cdr3_aa: CASSPRLGTDTQYF; cdr3_nt: TGTGCCAGCAGCCCCCGACTCGGCACAGATACGCAGTATTTT
j_call: TRBJ2-2; v_call: TRBV5-4; clone_size: -; d_call: TRBD2; cdr3_aa: CASTPGGRLSNTGELFF; cdr3_nt: TGTGCCAGCACCCCGGGCGGGAGACTTTCAAACACCGGGGAGCTGTTTTTT
j_call: TRBJ1-4; v_call: TRBV7-9; clone_size: -; d_call: TRBD1; cdr3_aa: CASSLGDRAAEKLFF; cdr3_nt: TGTGCCAGCAGCTTAGGGGACAGGGCGGCTGAAAAACTGTTTTTT
j_call: TRBJ2-6; v_call: TRBV19; clone_size: -; d_call: -; cdr3_aa: CASSIITIVGLTSGANVLTF; cdr3_nt: TGTGCCAGTAGTATAATCACAATCGTAGGGCTCACGTCTGGGGCCAACGTCCTGACTTTC
j_call: TRBJ2-1; v_call: TRBV18; clone_size: -; d_call: -; cdr3_aa: CASSPDWGMGEQFF; cdr3_nt: TGTGCCAGCTCACCCGACTGGGGGATGGGTGAGCAGTTCTTC
j_call: TRBJ2-1; v_call: TRBV5-6; clone_size: -; d_call: -; cdr3_aa: CASSLVQLDYNEQFF; cdr3_nt: TGTGCCAGCAGCTTGGTACAGCTAGATTACAATGAGCAGTTCTTC
j_call: TRBJ1-4; v_call: TRBV9; clone_size: -; d_call: -; cdr3_aa: CASSVGGANEKLFF; cdr3_nt: TGTGCCAGCAGCGTAGGGGGGGCGAATGAAAAACTGTTTTTT
j_call: TRBJ2-1; v_call: TRBV6-1; clone_size: -; d_call: -; cdr3_aa: CASSEELGADPHGEQFF; cdr3_nt: TGTGCCAGCAGTGAAGAACTTGGGGCAGACCCTCATGGTGAGCAGTTCTTC
j_call: TRBJ2-7; v_call: TRBV5-4; clone_size: few; d_call: TRBD2; cdr3_aa: CASSASGTVYEQYF; cdr3_nt: TGTGCCAGCAGTGCTAGCGGGACCGTTTACGAGCAGTACTTC